These 25 T cell receptor beta chains share one sample of origin, sequenced in a study of relationships among human T cell subsets. From mRNA, alpha and beta CDR3 regions were amplified using semiquantitative ARM-PCR. Exponential amplification used communal superprimers after tagged nested gene-specific primers in ARM-PCR. TCRdb fed the multiplex PCR reads into MiXCR, producing one record per CDR3 protein. Of 13,000 or so distinct CDR3 sequences listed, approximately 67% were seen once; the top ten hold roughly 29%. Bead selections for CD25, CD56 and CD294 left a flow-through collected as Th1 cells. Sequencing was performed on CD4+ Th1 cells sorted from blood. Receptor source: a man aged 35-49 years in good health.

Comment on this clonotype: At one end the junction does not follow the germline gene, possibly because of a read error. The gene calls are TRBV11-2 and TRBJ2-7; 11 bases match TRBD2. CDR1 SGHAT and CDR2 FQNNGV come from the germline V gene. The CDR3 is made up of 18 amino acids. CDR3 sequence (DNA): TGTGCCAGCAGATTAGGACTAGCGGGTAAGACCCGGTCATACGAGCAGTACTTC. This translates into CASRLGLAGKTRSYEQYF.

This clonotype was counted only a few times. The chain links TRBV11-1 to TRBJ2-3, with D unresolved. V shed 4 bases and J shed 6 bases, with 14 bases lying between them. This CDR3 contains 14 residues. The germline V gene has CDR1 SGHAT and CDR2 FQDESV (reference sequence). The CDR3 sequence is CASSSSTLTDTQYF. CDR3 bases: TGTGCCAGCAGCTCCAGTACCCTTACGGATACGCAGTATTTT.

Details on this clonotype: The junction does not match germline at one end; this may be a read error. This chain connects TRBV7-9 to TRBJ1-5, with TRBD1 matching over 8 bases. The V gene's germline CDR1 is SEHNR and CDR2 FQNEAQ (reference sequence). The CDR3 contains 18 residues. The CDR3 loop is CASSLGYRGQGPNQPQHF. As DNA, the CDR3 is TGCGCCAGCAGCTTAGGTTACAGAGGACAGGGACCCAATCAGCCCCAGCATTTT.

The genes are TRBV27 and TRBJ1-6; D ambiguous. The CDR3 is made up of 14 amino acids. V gave up 2 bases and J gave up 10 bases, with 12 bases separating them. Per the germline V gene, CDR1 is MNHEY and CDR2 is SMNVEV (reference sequence). The CDR3 DNA sequence: TGTGCCAGCAGTTTACGTCAGGCTCGCTCACCCCTCCACTTT. Protein: CASSLRQARSPLHF.

V is TRBV11-2 and J is TRBJ1-4; the match to TRBD1 covers 8 bases. V was pared by 6 bases and J by 4 bases, with 7 bases of the junction left unmatched. This CDR3 comprises 15 residues. The germline CDR1 and CDR2 sequences are SGHAT and FQNNGV. CDR3 region: CASSPQGAGNEKLFF. Here the CDR3 DNA reads TGTGCCAGCAGTCCTCAGGGGGCGGGTAATGAAAAACTGTTTTTT.

This clonotype was seen a handful of times. This chain joins TRBV29-1 and TRBJ2-3; no clear D gene. The V gene's germline CDR1 is SQVTM and CDR2 ANQGSEA. Trimming removed 2 bases from V and 2 bases from J, with 5 bases in between. The CDR3 totals 12 residues. The DNA for the CDR3 is TGCAGCGTTGAACAAACCACAGATACGCAGTATTTT. Translating it yields CSVEQTTDTQYF.

The chain has TRBV12-3 or TRBV12-4 and TRBJ1-6; D unclear. V was clipped by 1 base and J by 6 bases, with 7 bases between them. The CDR3 has 14 residues. The CDR3 region is CASSLDSGNSPLHF. CDR3 nucleotide sequence: TGTGCCAGCAGTTTAGACAGCGGTAATTCACCCCTCCACTTT.

This chain links TRBV5-1 with TRBJ2-5; D is undetermined. The germline V and J ends were trimmed by 4 bases and 5 bases, with 15 bases remaining between them. The CDR3 length is 14 residues. Germline CDR1 and CDR2: SGHRS and YFSETQ. The CDR3 DNA follows: TGCGCCAGCAGCGCAACAAGGGTCCAGGAGACCCAGTACTTC. This codes for CASSATRVQETQYF.

This chain uses TRBV19 with TRBJ2-3; D is unclear. This CDR3 has 14 residues. CDR1 is LNHDA and CDR2 is SQIVND in the germline V gene (reference sequence). V dropped 5 bases and J dropped 2 bases, with 11 bases sitting between them. CDR3 sequence: CASSLRRITDTQYF. The CDR3 DNA reads as TGTGCCAGTAGTCTTAGACGTATCACAGATACGCAGTATTTT.

This clonotype was seen a few times. The chain has TRBV28 and TRBJ1-5, with D possibly matching TRBD1 (5 bases). V was shortened by 8 bases and J by 6 bases, with 14 bases between the two germline ends. Germline lookup yields CDR1 MDHEN and CDR2 SYDVKM. The CDR3 has 13 amino acids. The CDR3 spells CASAFDQGQPQHF. The DNA of the CDR3 is TGTGCCAGCGCCTTCGACCAGGGTCAGCCCCAGCATTTT.

The V gene is TRBV5-1, the J gene TRBJ2-1, with unresolved D. Germline lookup yields CDR1 SGHRS and CDR2 YFSETQ. Trimming stripped 2 bases from V and 5 bases from J, with 11 bases between. The CDR3 loop spans 14 amino acids. CDR3 sequence (DNA): TGCGCCAGCAGCTTAGGGTGGATAAACAATGAGCAGTTCTTC. Translation: CASSLGWINNEQFF. The entire variable domain, with the rest obtained from reference TRBV5-1 and TRBJ2-1, is as follows: KAGVTQTPRYLIKTRGQQVTLSCSPISGHRSVSWYQQTPGQGLQFLFEYFSETQRNKGNFPGRFSGRQFSNSRSEMNVSTLELGDSALYLCASSLGWINNEQFFGPGTRLTVL.

This clonotype was picked up a small number of times. The rearrangement links TRBV5-6 to TRBJ2-7; TRBD1 matches at 7 bases. The germline CDR1 and CDR2 sequences are SGHDT and YYEEEE. The CDR3 is made up of 16 amino acids. The ends lost 4 bases at V and 0 bases at J; junction bases unmatched: 10. CDR3 in DNA: TGTGCCAGCAGCAAACAGGGACAGACCGACTCCTACGAGCAGTACTTC. Translation gives CASSKQGQTDSYEQYF.

The chain recombines TRBV12-3 or TRBV12-4 with TRBJ1-5, with no clear D. The CDR3 extends over 13 amino acids. The V gene lost 3 bases and the J gene lost 6 bases, with 9 bases spanning the gap. CDR3 region: CASSFGSLQPQHF. CDR3 in DNA: TGTGCCAGCAGTTTTGGCAGTCTTCAGCCCCAGCATTTT.

V usage is TRBV6-1 and J usage is TRBJ1-1; no reliable D call. The CDR3 contains 14 residues. The germline V gene has CDR1 MNHNS and CDR2 SASEGT. The germline V and J ends were trimmed by 6 bases and 0 bases, with 11 bases remaining between them. This CDR3 reads CASSPTPMNTEAFF. In nucleotides, the CDR3 is TGTGCCAGCAGCCCCACACCTATGAACACTGAAGCTTTCTTT.

This clonotype has more than one count but fewer than ten. The chain carries TRBV11-1 and TRBJ2-4; a possible D gene is TRBD2 (5 bases). The germline gives CDR1 SGHAT, CDR2 FQDESV (reference sequence). The CDR3 runs to 17 residues. V lost 0 bases and J lost 1, with 13 bases in between. The CDR3 nucleotides read TGTGCCAGCAGCTTAGCTGGAGGAGTAGGGGCCAAAAACATTCAGTACTTC. Its protein product is CASSLAGGVGAKNIQYF.

This sequence joins TRBV11-1 and TRBJ2-3, with TRBD1 identical over 7 bases. The length of the CDR3 is 16 residues. Trimming took 5 bases from V and 1 from J; bases not matched to a gene: 9. The germline gives CDR1 SGHAT, CDR2 FQDESV (reference sequence). The CDR3 here is CASSVRDRRGTDTQYF. CDR3 DNA: TGTGCCAGCAGCGTCCGGGACAGACGGGGCACAGATACGCAGTATTTT.

The gene calls are TRBV2 and TRBJ2-2; D tentatively reads TRBD1 or TRBD2 (5 bases each). CDR1 is SNHLY and CDR2 is FYNNEI in the germline V gene. The V end was cut by 8 bases, the J end by 1 base, with 14 bases between. CDR3 length: 15 residues. The CDR3 DNA reads TGTGCCAGCGACACCGGGGCAGAGAACACCGGGGAGCTGTTTTTT. Translated: CASDTGAENTGELFF. The full variable domain, its missing parts supplied by reference TRBV2 and TRBJ2-2, is EPEVTQTPSHQVTQMGQEVILRCVPISNHLYFYWYRQILGQKVEFLVSFYNNEISEKSEIFDDQFSVERPDGSNFTLKIRSTKLEDSAMYFCASDTGAENTGELFFGEGSRLTVL.

This chain links TRBV28 with TRBJ2-7; tentatively, D is TRBD1 (6 bases). The CDR3 runs 14 residues. CDR1 is MDHEN and CDR2 is SYDVKM in the germline V gene. Trimming left V 8 bases short and J 1 base short, with 15 bases between. In DNA, the CDR3 is TGTGCCAGCGGGGGCACTGGGGTTTCCTACGAGCAGTACTTC. Translation gives CASGGTGVSYEQYF.

CDR3 protein: CASSTQDRVHEQYF. The CDR3 DNA follows: TGTGCCAGTAGTACCCAGGACAGGGTCCACGAGCAGTACTTC. The chain employs TRBV19 and TRBJ2-7; 8 bases map to TRBD1. V lost 4 bases, J lost 5 bases, and 7 bases stayed unmatched. Germline values: CDR1 LNHDA, CDR2 SQIVND (reference sequence). This CDR3 is built from 14 residues.

J is TRBJ2-7 and V is TRBV28; 8 nucleotides align to TRBD1. J gave up 4 bases and V 5 bases, and 10 bases lay outside the gene matches. The CDR3 is 15 residues long. Germline-derived CDR1 and CDR2 are MDHEN and SYDVKM. The CDR3 region has the DNA TGTGCCAGCAGTCCAAGACAGGGGAAGGGATACGAGCAGTACTTC. Translated: CASSPRQGKGYEQYF.

This clonotype was recorded a few times. This chain uses TRBV2 with TRBJ1-2; maybe TRBD1 (6 bases). V lost 6 bases, J lost 4 bases, and 9 bases lay in between. From germline, CDR1 is SNHLY and CDR2 FYNNEI. CDR3 size: 12 residues. CDR3 sequence (DNA): TGTGCCAGCAGGGACAGACTCTATGGCTACACCTTC. This sequence encodes CASRDRLYGYTF. The whole variable domain, filled in from reference TRBV2 and TRBJ1-2, reads EPEVTQTPSHQVTQMGQEVILRCVPISNHLYFYWYRQILGQKVEFLVSFYNNEISEKSEIFDDQFSVERPDGSNFTLKIRSTKLEDSAMYFCASRDRLYGYTFGSGTRLTVV.

The rearrangement joins TRBV30 to TRBJ2-3; D ambiguous. The CDR3 length is 13 residues. Per germline, CDR1 GTSNPN and CDR2 SVGIG (reference sequence). V was trimmed by 3 bases and J by 0 bases, leaving 7 bases between them. CDR3 protein: CAWSPRSTDTQYF. In nucleotides, the CDR3 is TGTGCCTGGAGCCCCCGGAGCACAGATACGCAGTATTTT. The full variable domain, in which reference TRBV30 and TRBJ2-3 provide the parts outside the CDR3, is SQTIHQWPATLVQPVGSPLSLECTVEGTSNPNLYWYRQAAGRGLQLLFYSVGIGQISSEVPQNLSASRPQDRQFILSSKKLLLSDSGFYLCAWSPRSTDTQYFGPGTRLTVL.

The chain employs TRBV2 and TRBJ2-5, with D maybe TRBD2 (5 bases). Per the germline V gene, CDR1 is SNHLY and CDR2 is FYNNEI. V was trimmed by 2 bases and J by 5 bases, leaving 12 bases between them. There are 14 residues in the CDR3. For the CDR3, the DNA is TGTGCCAGCAGTGAACCCACGGGAAGGGAGACCCAGTACTTC. It codes for CASSEPTGRETQYF.

The V gene is TRBV11-2, the J gene TRBJ2-2; D is unclear. The germline V gene has CDR1 SGHAT and CDR2 FQNNGV. The CDR3 has 14 amino acids. With 1 base removed from V and 1 base from J, the gap between germline ends came to 4 bases. CDR3 in DNA: TGTGCCAGCAGCTTAGTGGGGAACACCGGGGAGCTGTTTTTT. Its protein product is CASSLVGNTGELFF. The full variable domain, its missing parts supplied by reference TRBV11-2 and TRBJ2-2, is EAGVAQSPRYKIIEKRQSVAFWCNPISGHATLYWYQQILGQGPKLLIQFQNNGVVDDSQLPKDRFSAERLKGVDSTLKIQPAKLEDSAVYLCASSLVGNTGELFFGEGSRLTVL.

The chain carries TRBV25-1 and TRBJ2-7; D is unresolved. This CDR3 contains 12 residues. V was shortened by 1 base and J by 2 bases, with 3 bases between the two germline ends. Germline V gene lookup returns CDR1 MGHDK and CDR2 SYGVNS. Here the CDR3 DNA reads TGTGCCAGCAGTGAATTGCCCTACGAGCAGTACTTC. This codes for CASSELPYEQYF.